This T cell receptor (beta chain) originates from a study of blood T cell repertoires in COVID-19. For the study at large: Acute and convalescent COVID-19 specimens originated in the United States, Italy and Spain. Nucleic acid was either cDNA or gDNA, and it came from T cells, B-cell-depleted T cells, or PBMCs.

The V end was cut by 7 bases, the J end by 11 bases, with 12 bases between. The length of the CDR3 is 12 residues. Germline V gene lookup returns CDR1 LNHDA and CDR2 SQIVND (reference sequence). In the source study's methods: How many nucleated cells were present was estimated from reference gene primer amplification. Data came from immunoSEQ multiplex PCR; TCRdb stores just in-frame clones and leaves some out. The V and J calls and the clone size are those of that table, but D and trimming were determined from the DNA. Of about 110,000 clones listed, less than 75% are singletons. The origin of this receptor is a woman between 40 and 50 years old with acute or convalescent COVID-19. Source material: peripheral blood. The chain couples TRBV19 to TRBJ1-6; no definite D call. CDR3: CASTGGLAPLHF. In DNA form, the CDR3 reads TGTGCCAGTACAGGCGGACTCGCACCCCTCCACTTT. The variable domain in full, completed from reference TRBV19 and TRBJ1-6, reads DGGITQSPKYLFRKEGQNVTLSCEQNLNHDAMYWYRQDPGQGLRLIYYSQIVNDFQKGDIAEGYSVSREKKESFPLTVTSAQKNPTAFYLCASTGGLAPLHFGNGTRLTVT.